This T cell receptor beta chain was documented in a study of shared clonotypes between healthy human individuals. Deep was the level used in running the assay. The protocol was immunoSEQ multiplex PCR, while the TCRdb copy is restricted to in-frame clones and leaves out a portion. The table shows about 460,000 clones, with approximately 80% occurring only once. Adult donors, all healthy and HIV-negative, had no recent acute infections or vaccinations. Caucasian adults residing in Nashville, Tennessee made up all the donors. This clone was found many times. The V gene lost 0 bases and the J gene lost 2 bases, with 7 bases spanning the gap. The CDR3 runs 14 residues. Germline lookup yields CDR1 SGHRS and CDR2 YFSETQ.

The chain carries TRBV5-1 and TRBJ2-3; D unclear. This sequence was found in a middle-aged woman in good health. Some clones in this sample may be carry-over from other donors' samples. The sequenced sample was PBMCs. In nucleotides, the CDR3 is TGCGCCAGCAGCTTGGTGGCAGTCACAGATACGCAGTATTTT. Encoded protein: CASSLVAVTDTQYF.